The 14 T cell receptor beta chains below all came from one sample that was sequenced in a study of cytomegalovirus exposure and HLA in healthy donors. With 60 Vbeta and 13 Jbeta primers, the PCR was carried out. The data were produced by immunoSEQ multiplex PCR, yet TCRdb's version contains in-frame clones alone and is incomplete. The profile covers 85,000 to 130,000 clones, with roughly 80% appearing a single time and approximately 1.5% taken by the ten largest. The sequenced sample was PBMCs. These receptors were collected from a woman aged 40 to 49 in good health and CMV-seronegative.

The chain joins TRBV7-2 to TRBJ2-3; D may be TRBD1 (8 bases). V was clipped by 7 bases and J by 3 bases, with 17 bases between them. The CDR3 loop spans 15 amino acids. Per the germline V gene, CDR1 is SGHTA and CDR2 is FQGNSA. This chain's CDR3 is CASNPTGGETDTQYF. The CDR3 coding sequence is TGTGCCAGCAACCCCACAGGGGGGGAGACAGATACGCAGTATTTT.

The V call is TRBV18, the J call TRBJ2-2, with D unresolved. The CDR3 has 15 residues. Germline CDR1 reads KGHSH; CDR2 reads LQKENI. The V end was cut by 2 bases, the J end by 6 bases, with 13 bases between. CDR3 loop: CASSPNPQLPGELFF. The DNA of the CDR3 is TGTGCCAGCTCACCAAACCCTCAACTGCCCGGGGAGCTGTTTTTT.

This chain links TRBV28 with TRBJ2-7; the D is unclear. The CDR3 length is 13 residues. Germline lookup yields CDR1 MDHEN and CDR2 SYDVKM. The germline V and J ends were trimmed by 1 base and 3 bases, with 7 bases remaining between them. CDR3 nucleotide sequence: TGTGCCAGCAGTTTATCAGGTATCTACGAGCAGTACTTC. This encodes CASSLSGIYEQYF.

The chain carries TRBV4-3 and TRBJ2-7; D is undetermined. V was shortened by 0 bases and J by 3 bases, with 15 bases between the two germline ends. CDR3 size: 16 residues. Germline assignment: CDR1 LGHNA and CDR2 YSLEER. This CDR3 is CASSQDRELTFYEQYF. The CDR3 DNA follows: TGCGCCAGCAGCCAAGATCGAGAACTTACCTTCTACGAGCAGTACTTC.

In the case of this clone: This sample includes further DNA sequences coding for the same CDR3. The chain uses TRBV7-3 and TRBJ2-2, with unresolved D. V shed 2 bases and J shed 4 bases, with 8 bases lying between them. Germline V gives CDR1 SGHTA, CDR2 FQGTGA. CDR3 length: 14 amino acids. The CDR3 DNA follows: TGTGCCAGCAGCTTAGGGCTTTCCACCGGGGAGCTGTTTTTT. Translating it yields CASSLGLSTGELFF.

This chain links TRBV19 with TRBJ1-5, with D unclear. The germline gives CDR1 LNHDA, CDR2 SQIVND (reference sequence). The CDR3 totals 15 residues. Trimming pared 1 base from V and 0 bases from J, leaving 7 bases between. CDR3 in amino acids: CASSIGRLSNQPQHF. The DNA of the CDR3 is TGTGCCAGTAGTATAGGGCGGCTTAGCAATCAGCCCCAGCATTTT.

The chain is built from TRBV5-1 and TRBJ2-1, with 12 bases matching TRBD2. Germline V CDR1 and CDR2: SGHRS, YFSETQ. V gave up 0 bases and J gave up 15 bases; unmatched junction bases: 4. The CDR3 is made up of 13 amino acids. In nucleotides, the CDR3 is TGCGCCAGCAGCTTGGTTCTAGCGGGAGGGCCGTTCTTC. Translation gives CASSLVLAGGPFF.

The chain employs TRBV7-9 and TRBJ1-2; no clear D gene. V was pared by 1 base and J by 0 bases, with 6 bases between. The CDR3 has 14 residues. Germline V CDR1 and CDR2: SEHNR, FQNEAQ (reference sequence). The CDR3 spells CASSLETANYGYTF. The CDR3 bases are TGTGCCAGCAGCTTAGAAACAGCTAACTATGGCTACACCTTC. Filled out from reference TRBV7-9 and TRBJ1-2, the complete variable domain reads DTGVSQNPRHKITKRGQNVTFRCDPISEHNRLYWYRQTLGQGPEFLTYFQNEAQLEKSRLLSDRFSAERPKGSFSTLEIQRTEQGDSAMYLCASSLETANYGYTFGSGTRLTVV.

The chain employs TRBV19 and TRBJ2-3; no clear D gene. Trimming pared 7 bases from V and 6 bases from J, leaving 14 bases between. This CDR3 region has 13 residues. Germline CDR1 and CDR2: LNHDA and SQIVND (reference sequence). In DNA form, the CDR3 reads TGTGCCAGTACCTCCCAACGGCGGGATACGCAGTATTTT. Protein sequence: CASTSQRRDTQYF.

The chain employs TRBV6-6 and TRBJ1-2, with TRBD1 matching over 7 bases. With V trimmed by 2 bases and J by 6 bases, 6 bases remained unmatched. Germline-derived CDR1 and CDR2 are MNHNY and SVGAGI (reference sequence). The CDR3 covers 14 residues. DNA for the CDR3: TGTGCCAGCAGTTACAACAGGGGTAGAGATGGCTACACCTTC. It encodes CASSYNRGRDGYTF.

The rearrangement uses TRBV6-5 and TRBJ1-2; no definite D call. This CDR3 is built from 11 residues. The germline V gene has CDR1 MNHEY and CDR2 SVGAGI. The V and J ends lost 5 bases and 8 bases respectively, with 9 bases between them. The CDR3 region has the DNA TGTGCCAGCAGTAATCAGTTAGGCTACACCTTC. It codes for CASSNQLGYTF.

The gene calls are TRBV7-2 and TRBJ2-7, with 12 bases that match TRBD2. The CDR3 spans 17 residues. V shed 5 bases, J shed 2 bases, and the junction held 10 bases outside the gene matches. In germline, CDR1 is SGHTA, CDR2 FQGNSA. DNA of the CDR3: TGTGCCAGCAGCCCGAACCCTGGACTAGCGGGGACCTACGAGCAGTACTTC. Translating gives CASSPNPGLAGTYEQYF.

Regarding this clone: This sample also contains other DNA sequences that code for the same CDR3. The CDR3: CASSSRGGMNTEAFF. CDR3 bases: TGTGCCAGCAGCTCACGGGGGGGGATGAACACTGAAGCTTTCTTT. This chain joins TRBV7-2 and TRBJ1-1; tentatively, D is TRBD1 (5 bases). V was trimmed by 4 bases and J by 0 bases, leaving 12 bases between them. The CDR3 has 15 residues. Germline CDR1 and CDR2: SGHTA and FQGNSA.

CDR3 nucleotide sequence: TGTGCCAGCAGCCTATCGGGGGGGGCAGGAAACACCATATATTTT. Translated, it gives CASSLSGGAGNTIYF. The chain has TRBV9 and TRBJ1-3; tentative D call: TRBD1 (6 bases). The CDR3 contains 15 residues. Germline lookup yields CDR1 SGDLS and CDR2 YYNGEE. Trimming took off 4 bases at V and 4 bases at J, with 15 bases between the two ends. Combining the CDR3 with reference TRBV9 and TRBJ1-3 gives the whole variable domain DSGVTQTPKHLITATGQRVTLRCSPRSGDLSVYWYQQSLDQGLQFLIQYYNGEERAKGNILERFSAQQFPDLHSELNLSSLELGDSALYFCASSLSGGAGNTIYFGEGSWLTVV.